Here is one T cell receptor beta chain with its context. This specimen comes from a study of technical replicates of blood from a few donors. The method was immunoSEQ multiplex PCR; TCRdb's version includes in-frame clones alone and lacks a portion of them. Of around 83,000 clones listed, over 85% were seen once; the top ten hold around 0.25%. This CDR3 spans 15 amino acids. Per the germline V gene, CDR1 is MNHNS and CDR2 is SASEGT. The V segment lost 3 bases and the J segment 3 bases; nucleotides outside the gene matches: 4. Sequencing was done on a sample of T cells isolated from PBMCs. The V gene is TRBV6-1, the J gene TRBJ2-7; 11 positions match TRBD1. This TCR derives from a human donor in good health. CDR3 sequence reads: CASSEEGQGGYEQYF. CDR3 DNA sequence: TGTGCCAGCAGTGAGGAGGGACAGGGGGGCTACGAGCAGTACTTC.